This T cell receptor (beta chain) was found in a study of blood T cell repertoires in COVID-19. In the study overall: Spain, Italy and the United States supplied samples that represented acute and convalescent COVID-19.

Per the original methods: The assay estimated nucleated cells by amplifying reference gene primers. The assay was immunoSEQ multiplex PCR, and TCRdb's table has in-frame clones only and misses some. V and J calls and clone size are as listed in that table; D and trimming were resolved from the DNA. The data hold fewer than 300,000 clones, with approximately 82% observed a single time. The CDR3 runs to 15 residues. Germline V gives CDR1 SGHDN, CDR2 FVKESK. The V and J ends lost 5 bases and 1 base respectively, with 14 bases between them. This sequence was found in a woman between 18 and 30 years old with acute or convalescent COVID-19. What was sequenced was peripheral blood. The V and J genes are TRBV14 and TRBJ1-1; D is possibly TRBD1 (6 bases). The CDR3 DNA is TGTGCCAGCAGCAACTACAGGGATACGAACACTGAAGCTTTCTTT. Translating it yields CASSNYRDTNTEAFF.